A single sample gave rise to the 17 T cell receptor beta chains below, sequenced in a study of blood T cell repertoires in COVID-19. The data were produced by immunoSEQ multiplex PCR, yet TCRdb's version contains in-frame clones alone and is incomplete. The sample yields more than 95,000 clones, roughly 90% seen once. Sequenced material: peripheral blood. These receptors originate from a man aged 45-65 years with acute or convalescent COVID-19.

V usage is TRBV7-2 and J usage is TRBJ1-2; D perhaps matches TRBD1 (5 bases). V dropped 6 bases and J dropped 8 bases, with 13 bases sitting between them. Germline lookup yields CDR1 SGHTA and CDR2 FQGNSA. The CDR3 has 12 amino acids. CDR3 residues: CASSPRDHGYTF. CDR3 nucleotides: TGTGCCAGCAGTCCCAGGGATCACGGCTACACCTTC.

As concerns this clone: The conserved final phenylalanine or tryptophan is absent from the CDR3, which likely points to a read error. Because the CDR3's place on the DNA is in doubt, the DNA is left out and the CDR3 is given as listed by TCRdb. The gene calls are TRBV6-1 and TRBJ2-3; no check of the table's D call, TRBD2, against the DNA was made. The CDR3 has 14 amino acids, counting both end residues. The germline V gene encodes CDR1 MNHNS and CDR2 SASEGT. CDR3 amino acids: CASSERSTSGRPYL.

This clone has just one count. The chain uses TRBV27 and TRBJ2-2; the match to TRBD2 covers 7 bases. The CDR3 covers 15 residues. In germline, CDR1 is MNHEY, CDR2 SMNVEV (reference sequence). Germline trimming cut 6 bases from V and 0 bases from J; bases unmatched to any gene: 4. This chain's CDR3 is CASSPSGANTGELFF. The CDR3 region has the DNA TGTGCCAGCAGCCCTAGCGGCGCGAACACCGGGGAGCTGTTTTTT.

The rearrangement links TRBV18 to TRBJ2-3; 8 bases agree with TRBD1. V shed 11 bases and J 4 bases; nucleotides not matched to a gene: 8. This CDR3 is built from 13 residues. CDR1 and CDR2 (germline): KGHSH, LQKENI. The CDR3 DNA reads as TGTGCCTGCAGGGGGCTGGGAGCAGATACGCAGTATTTT. It encodes CACRGLGADTQYF.

The genes are TRBV13 and TRBJ2-3; 13 nucleotides match TRBD2. Germline trimming cut 5 bases from V and 4 bases from J; bases unmatched to any gene: 3. Germline V gene lookup returns CDR1 PRHDT and CDR2 FYEKMQ (reference sequence). The CDR3 is 15 residues long. The CDR3 protein is CASSPGTSGADTQYF. CDR3 DNA sequence: TGTGCCAGCAGCCCTGGGACTAGCGGGGCAGATACGCAGTATTTT.

CDR3 amino acids: CASRLARRGRTSGYNEQFF. CDR3 in DNA: TGTGCAAGTCGCTTAGCGCGAAGGGGCAGGACTAGCGGATACAATGAGCAGTTCTTC. The chain carries TRBV12-2 and TRBJ2-1; the table's D call of TRBD2 was not tested on the DNA. TRBV12-2 is marked as a pseudogene. The CDR3 has 19 amino acids.

The gene calls are TRBV15 and TRBJ1-2; TRBD1 agrees at 7 bases. The germline V gene has CDR1 LNHNV and CDR2 YYDKDF (reference sequence). Trimming took 2 bases from V and 5 from J; bases not matched to a gene: 11. The CDR3 spans 16 residues. The CDR3 DNA follows: TGTGCCACCAGCAGATCCGCAGGGGGAGCGTCGTATGGCTACACCTTC. It translates to CATSRSAGGASYGYTF.

This sequence joins TRBV5-1 and TRBJ2-7; 7 nucleotides agree with TRBD1. CDR1 SGHRS and CDR2 YFSETQ come from the germline V gene. The CDR3 loop spans 15 amino acids. V trimming: 4 bases; J trimming: 2 bases; junction bases outside the gene matches: 9. The CDR3 coding sequence is TGCGCCAGCAGCCCCGGGACAGCCTTTCCCTACGAGCAGTACTTC. It yields the protein CASSPGTAFPYEQYF.

The chain joins TRBV6-1 to TRBJ2-7; a weak D match, TRBD2 (6 bases). V was cut by 7 bases and J by 0 bases, with 16 bases left in between. Looked up from germline, CDR1 is MNHNS and CDR2 is SASEGT. CDR3 length equals 15 residues. The CDR3 nucleotides read TGTGCCAGCAAATTATTTAGCGGAAGCTCCTACGAGCAGTACTTC. Its translation: CASKLFSGSSYEQYF.

This clone was counted only a few times. The V and J genes are TRBV11-2 and TRBJ2-7, with TRBD2 matching 12 bases. The V segment lost 1 base and the J segment 2 bases; nucleotides outside the gene matches: 0. CDR1 is SGHAT and CDR2 is FQNNGV in the germline V gene. This CDR3 contains 15 residues. The DNA for the CDR3 is TGTGCCAGCAGCTTAGGGACTAGCGGGACCTACGAGCAGTACTTC. It specifies CASSLGTSGTYEQYF.

The chain recombines TRBV3-1 (or the pseudogene TRBV3-2) with TRBJ1-3; TRBD1 might be the D (6 bases). Germline V lookup: CDR1 LGHDT, CDR2 YNNKEL (reference sequence). V was shortened by 5 bases and J by 3 bases, with 14 bases between the two germline ends. The CDR3 consists of 15 residues. In DNA form, the CDR3 reads TGTGCCAGCAGCTCAAGACAGGCTGGTGGAAACACCATATATTTT. Amino acid sequence: CASSSRQAGGNTIYF.

The chain uses TRBV3-1 (or the pseudogene TRBV3-2) and TRBJ1-1; perhaps TRBD1 as D (6 bases). V was trimmed by 3 bases and J by 8 bases, leaving 10 bases between them. Germline values: CDR1 LGHDT, CDR2 YNNKEL (reference sequence). The CDR3 consists of 12 residues. The CDR3 sequence: CASSQKQGEAFF. CDR3 bases: TGTGCCAGCAGCCAGAAACAGGGAGAAGCTTTCTTT.

There are a few counts of this clone. The V call is TRBV24-1, the J call TRBJ2-3; D is unresolved. Germline lookup yields CDR1 KGHDR and CDR2 SFDVKD. Trimming removed 1 base at V and 4 bases at J, with 8 bases between. The CDR3 is made up of 14 amino acids. CDR3 DNA: TGTGCCACCAGTGATTTATACTCGGCAGATACGCAGTATTTT. It encodes CATSDLYSADTQYF.

The chain carries TRBV27 and TRBJ2-1; 13 positions agree with TRBD2. After removal of 4 bases from V and 12 bases from J, the junction contained 6 bases not matched to a gene. The germline CDR1 and CDR2 sequences are MNHEY and SMNVEV (reference sequence). CDR3 size: 14 residues. This chain's CDR3 is CASSWTSGSRWQFF. The CDR3 nucleotides are TGTGCCAGCAGTTGGACTAGCGGGAGTAGGTGGCAGTTCTTC.

This CDR3 is CASSPTSGGPYNEQFF. The CDR3, as DNA: TGTGCCAGCAGTCCGACTAGCGGGGGACCCTACAATGAGCAGTTCTTC. The genes are TRBV28 and TRBJ2-1; 12 bases match TRBD2. J gave up 2 bases and V 5 bases, and 4 bases lay outside the gene matches. This CDR3 has 16 amino acids. Germline lookup yields CDR1 MDHEN and CDR2 SYDVKM.

In DNA form, the CDR3 reads TGTGCCAGCAGCCTACCGGGACTAGCGGGAAACGAGCAGTACTTC. Translation gives CASSLPGLAGNEQYF. This rearrangement joins TRBV16 to TRBJ2-7; 13 bases are a match to TRBD2. Looked up from germline, CDR1 is KGHSY and CDR2 is FQNENV. Losses at the gene ends were 4 bases for V and 5 bases for J; bases not matched to a gene: 5. CDR3 size: 15 residues.

The V and J genes are TRBV7-2 and TRBJ1-5, with a tentative D call TRBD1 (5 bases). Per the germline V gene, CDR1 is SGHTA and CDR2 is FQGNSA. The CDR3 has 14 residues. Trimming pared 5 bases from V and 5 bases from J, leaving 13 bases between. The CDR3, as DNA: TGTGCCAGCAGCCTCGAGGCAGGGTATCAGCCCCAGCATTTT. It codes for CASSLEAGYQPQHF.